This passage covers 31 T cell receptor beta chains from one sample sequenced in a study of blood T cell repertoires in COVID-19. The repertoire was sequenced with immunoSEQ multiplex PCR; TCRdb's copy has only in-frame clones and lacks some. The sample comprises around 400,000 clones, over 75% of which are singletons, and roughly 1.4% rests with the top ten. Sequencing was performed on PBMCs or T cells enriched from blood (not recorded which). These receptors were collected from a woman under 30 who had been exposed to COVID-19.

This chain's CDR3 is CASSPLPSSYEQYF. CDR3 nucleotides: TGTGCCAGCTCACCACTACCGAGCTCCTACGAGCAGTACTTC. This chain joins TRBV18 and TRBJ2-7; unclear D gene. The ends were cut back, 1 base at V and 0 bases at J, with 7 bases in the middle. The CDR3 runs to 14 residues. The germline V gene encodes CDR1 KGHSH and CDR2 LQKENI.

This clone was detected only a few times. The CDR3 sequence: CASSLIQGAAGNTIYF. The CDR3 nucleotides read TGTGCCAGCAGTTTGATCCAGGGGGCAGCTGGAAACACCATATATTTT. The chain carries TRBV27 and TRBJ1-3; 8 bases match TRBD1. Germline V lookup: CDR1 MNHEY, CDR2 SMNVEV (reference sequence). The CDR3 has 16 residues. V shed 3 bases and J 2 bases; nucleotides not matched to a gene: 6.

V usage is TRBV18 and J usage is TRBJ2-3; 8 nucleotides match TRBD1. Unmatched junction bases numbered 6, after V lost 4 bases and J lost 0 bases. Germline V gives CDR1 KGHSH, CDR2 LQKENI. The CDR3 sequence is 16 residues long. The CDR3 sequence: CASSRAGGYSTDTQYF. The CDR3 DNA reads as TGTGCCAGCTCACGGGCAGGGGGCTACAGCACAGATACGCAGTATTTT. Variable domain in full (rest from reference TRBV18 and TRBJ2-3): NAGVMQNPRHLVRRRGQEARLRCSPMKGHSHVYWYRQLPEEGLKFMVYLQKENIIDESGMPKERFSAEFPKEGPSILRIQQVVRGDSAAYFCASSRAGGYSTDTQYFGPGTRLTVL.

The genes are TRBV4-1 and TRBJ1-1; 8 bases map to TRBD1. Germline values: CDR1 MGHRA, CDR2 YSYEKL. Trimming removed 4 bases from V and 6 bases from J; junction bases left unmatched: 7. The CDR3 runs 14 residues. The CDR3 loop reads CASSPLTGDPEAFF. The DNA of the CDR3 is TGCGCCAGCAGCCCATTGACAGGGGACCCTGAAGCTTTCTTT.

The chain couples TRBV10-2 to TRBJ2-7, with TRBD1 matching 7 bases. The junction had 5 bases not matched to a gene; V was cut back by 4 bases and J by 2 bases. The CDR3 is made up of 14 amino acids. Per germline, CDR1 WSHSY and CDR2 SAAADI. DNA of the CDR3: TGCGCCAGCAGTGGGGGACAGATTGCCTACGAGCAGTACTTC. The encoded protein is CASSGGQIAYEQYF.

The chain employs TRBV11-3 and TRBJ2-3; possibly TRBD1 for D (5 bases). The ends were cut back, 5 bases at V and 2 bases at J, with 11 bases in the middle. This CDR3 has 14 amino acids. Germline CDR1 reads SGHNT; CDR2 reads YENEEA. CDR3 coding DNA: TGTGCCAGCAGCGTTGGGGCGCTCACAGATACGCAGTATTTT. Translating gives CASSVGALTDTQYF.

This clone was detected a few times. This chain uses TRBV4-2 with TRBJ1-1, with 7 bases lining up with TRBD1. V dropped 0 bases and J dropped 5; count of bases not matched to a gene: 3. CDR1 and CDR2 from the germline V gene are LGHNA and YNFKEQ. The CDR3 runs 14 residues. This CDR3 reads CASSQETGVTEAFF. As DNA, the CDR3 is TGTGCCAGCAGCCAAGAAACAGGGGTTACTGAAGCTTTCTTT.

The genes are TRBV4-2 and TRBJ2-5; 12 bases are a match to TRBD2. This CDR3 is built from 19 residues. Germline CDR1 is LGHNA and CDR2 is YNFKEQ. Trimming took 0 bases from V and 2 from J; bases not matched to a gene: 10. In nucleotides, the CDR3 is TGTGCCAGCAGCCAAGATCCCCTCCTAGCGGGAGGGGTTCAAGAGACCCAGTACTTC. It yields the protein CASSQDPLLAGGVQETQYF.

This clone was picked up one time. This chain links TRBV18 with TRBJ2-5; 9 nucleotides agree with TRBD1. V was clipped by 5 bases and J by 5 bases; unmatched bases: 12. Looked up from germline, CDR1 is KGHSH and CDR2 is LQKENI. The CDR3 runs to 16 residues. CDR3 nucleotides: TGTGCCAGCTCAGGACCGGGACAGGGAGCCGGGGAGACCCAGTACTTC. This encodes CASSGPGQGAGETQYF.

A few counts support this clone. This chain uses TRBV5-6 with TRBJ2-3, with D perhaps matching TRBD2 (5 bases). V shed 4 bases and J shed 1 base, with 13 bases lying between them. CDR1 is SGHDT and CDR2 is YYEEEE in the germline V gene. This CDR3 comprises 15 residues. The CDR3 region is CASSPGYARTDTQYF. The DNA for the CDR3 is TGTGCCAGCAGCCCGGGATACGCGCGCACAGATACGCAGTATTTT.

The V gene is TRBV7-3, the J gene TRBJ2-1; TRBD2 is a possible D gene (6 bases). V was pared by 2 bases and J by 4 bases, with 9 bases between. Germline lookup yields CDR1 SGHTA and CDR2 FQGTGA. The length of the CDR3 is 14 residues. CDR3 nucleotides: TGTGCCAGCAGCTTAGCGGGGAATTACAATGAGCAGTTCTTC. It encodes CASSLAGNYNEQFF.

The chain recombines TRBV6-5 with TRBJ1-1; D not resolved. Germline V CDR1 and CDR2: MNHEY, SVGAGI. The CDR3 is 15 amino acids. Trimming cost V 2 bases and J 0 bases, with 10 bases left between them. The CDR3 loop is CASSYSPTVNTEAFF. CDR3 nucleotides: TGTGCCAGCAGTTACAGCCCAACAGTGAACACTGAAGCTTTCTTT.

The genes are TRBV11-3 and TRBJ2-1, with 8 bases fitting TRBD2. This CDR3 has 16 residues. The germline V gene has CDR1 SGHNT and CDR2 YENEEA. Trimming took 0 bases from V and 4 from J; bases not matched to a gene: 5. This chain's CDR3 is CASSLESSGSYNEQFF. DNA of the CDR3: TGTGCCAGCAGCTTAGAGTCCAGCGGGAGTTACAATGAGCAGTTCTTC.

This clone was observed once. The rearrangement uses TRBV5-1 and TRBJ2-1, with 7 bases aligning to TRBD2. Germline V lookup: CDR1 SGHRS, CDR2 YFSETQ. There are 14 residues in the CDR3. V lost 3 bases to trimming and J lost 5 bases; unmatched junction nucleotides: 5. The CDR3 here is CASSSFLADNEQFF. The CDR3 DNA reads TGCGCCAGCAGCTCCTTCCTAGCGGACAATGAGCAGTTCTTC.

This chain uses TRBV9 with TRBJ1-1, with 10 bases aligning to TRBD1. This CDR3 contains 15 residues. The V gene end was trimmed by 2 bases and the J gene end by 0 bases; junction bases not matched to a gene: 1. From germline, CDR1 is SGDLS and CDR2 YYNGEE. The CDR3 loop is CASSVTGGVNTEAFF. The CDR3 DNA is TGTGCCAGCAGCGTGACAGGGGGCGTGAACACTGAAGCTTTCTTT.

The chain joins TRBV7-9 to TRBJ2-7; a weak D match, TRBD2 (5 bases). Deletions cut 5 bases from V and 3 bases from J, with 20 bases between. Germline assignment: CDR1 SEHNR and CDR2 FQNEAQ (reference sequence). The CDR3 is made up of 16 amino acids. The CDR3 DNA reads TGTGCCAGCAGCCCTGGTCTAAGCGGCAATCTCTACGAGCAGTACTTC. Its protein product is CASSPGLSGNLYEQYF.

This clone turned up a few times. The chain recombines TRBV6-2 or TRBV6-3 with TRBJ2-6; weak D call: TRBD1 (5 bases). CDR1 and CDR2 from the germline V gene are MNHEY and SVGEGT. The CDR3 extends over 15 amino acids. The V gene lost 5 bases and the J gene lost 1 base, with 9 bases spanning the gap. DNA of the CDR3: TGTGCCAGCAGTAATAGGGGTTCTGGGGCCAACGTCCTGACTTTC. This sequence encodes CASSNRGSGANVLTF.

The chain recombines TRBV28 with TRBJ2-2; TRBD1 matches 8 bases. The junction had 10 bases not matched to a gene; V was cut back by 10 bases and J by 9 bases. CDR3 length: 13 residues. Germline V CDR1 and CDR2: MDHEN, SYDVKM. Written as DNA, the CDR3 is TGTGCCACCCTTCGGGCAGGGGGCAGGGAGCTGTTTTTT. It encodes CATLRAGGRELFF.

The chain uses TRBV6-5 and TRBJ1-2, with D perhaps matching TRBD1 (5 bases). The V end lost 10 bases, the J end lost 8 bases, and 23 bases lay between the germline ends. The CDR3 covers 14 residues. Germline V gives CDR1 MNHEY, CDR2 SVGAGI. CDR3 DNA sequence: TGTGCCACCAACTTGGGGGGAGGCAGGAAGGGCTACACCTTC. Translation: CATNLGGGRKGYTF.

The chain combines TRBV20-1 with TRBJ2-7; a possible D gene is TRBD1 (5 bases). V shed 3 bases and J shed 3 bases, with 15 bases lying between them. CDR1 and CDR2 from the germline V gene are DFQATT and SNEGSKA (reference sequence). The CDR3 consists of 14 residues. The CDR3: CSASAHRPIYEQYF. In DNA, the CDR3 is TGCAGTGCTAGTGCGCACAGGCCAATCTACGAGCAGTACTTC.

CDR3 loop: CASSYSGGGGNTIYF. The CDR3 DNA is TGTGCCAGCAGTTACTCAGGGGGCGGTGGAAACACCATATATTTT. This rearrangement joins TRBV6-5 to TRBJ1-3, with 7 bases that match TRBD1. The CDR3 loop spans 15 amino acids. V shed 0 bases and J 3 bases; nucleotides not matched to a gene: 2. The germline CDR1 and CDR2 sequences are MNHEY and SVGAGI.

This clone was seen many times. The gene calls are TRBV5-3 and TRBJ2-2; 7 positions match TRBD2. TRBV5-3 is reported as an ORF; its role is uncertain. J gave up 0 bases and V 10 bases, and 6 bases lay outside the gene matches. The CDR3 length is 14 residues. The CDR3 DNA reads TGTGCCTACCACCTAGCGGCGAACACCGGGGAGCTGTTTTTT. It specifies CAYHLAANTGELFF.

The V call is TRBV4-1, the J call TRBJ2-1, with 9 positions matching TRBD2. V dropped 0 bases and J dropped 3; count of bases not matched to a gene: 3. The CDR3 contains 16 residues. Germline assignment: CDR1 MGHRA and CDR2 YSYEKL. DNA for the CDR3: TGCGCCAGCAGCCAAGAGGGTAGCGGGGGCTACAATGAGCAGTTCTTC. Translating gives CASSQEGSGGYNEQFF.

The genes are TRBV6-1 and TRBJ1-1, with a weak D call TRBD1 (6 bases). Germline V gives CDR1 MNHNS, CDR2 SASEGT. The CDR3 totals 14 residues. Trimming cost V 3 bases and J 3 bases, with 11 bases left between them. CDR3 protein: CASSDLWTDTEAFF. For the CDR3, the DNA is TGTGCCAGCAGTGATTTGTGGACAGACACTGAAGCTTTCTTT.

The gene calls are TRBV7-9 and TRBJ1-3; no clear D gene. The CDR3 is made up of 16 amino acids. The V end was cut by 1 base, the J end by 0 bases, with 10 bases between. Germline V gene lookup returns CDR1 SEHNR and CDR2 FQNEAQ (reference sequence). For the CDR3, the DNA is TGTGCCAGCAGCTTAGTGCTCAGGTCCTCTGGAAACACCATATATTTT. It encodes CASSLVLRSSGNTIYF.

J is TRBJ1-6 and V is TRBV7-2; D unclear. With 2 bases removed from V and 0 bases from J, the gap between germline ends came to 11 bases. CDR1 is SGHTA, CDR2 FQGNSA, per germline. This CDR3 is built from 17 residues. For the CDR3, the DNA is TGTGCCAGCAGCTTATACATGGGCCCCTCCTATAATTCACCCCTCCACTTT. Translation gives CASSLYMGPSYNSPLHF.

This rearrangement joins TRBV5-1 to TRBJ2-1, with 7 nucleotides matching TRBD1. The junction had 2 bases not matched to a gene; V was cut back by 1 base and J by 1 base. Germline values: CDR1 SGHRS, CDR2 YFSETQ. The length of the CDR3 is 15 residues. The CDR3 bases are TGCGCCAGCAGCTTGCTACAGGGGTCCTACAATGAGCAGTTCTTC. Translation gives CASSLLQGSYNEQFF.

The CDR3 sequence: CASSPHEVLLNYGYTF. DNA for the CDR3: TGTGCCAGCAGTCCCCATGAGGTCCTCCTTAACTATGGCTACACCTTC. V gene TRBV27 combines with J gene TRBJ1-2; D gene unclear. Trimming pared 5 bases from V and 1 base from J, leaving 17 bases between. The CDR3 spans 16 residues. Germline V CDR1 and CDR2: MNHEY, SMNVEV (reference sequence).

The rearrangement links TRBV10-3 to TRBJ1-5; 9 bases match TRBD1. Germline trimming cut 6 bases from V and 0 bases from J; bases unmatched to any gene: 3. Germline CDR1 ENHRY, CDR2 SYGVKD. CDR3 length equals 15 residues. For the CDR3, the DNA is TGTGCCATCAGCCGGACAGGGGATAGCAATCAGCCCCAGCATTTT. This codes for CAISRTGDSNQPQHF.

This chain links TRBV19 with TRBJ1-2; TRBD1 matches 7 bases. J was trimmed by 8 bases and V by 3 bases; bases with no gene match: 6. This CDR3 is 13 amino acids long. Germline V gives CDR1 LNHDA, CDR2 SQIVND (reference sequence). CDR3 sequence reads: CASSIGQAAGYTF. The CDR3, as DNA: TGTGCCAGTAGTATCGGACAGGCGGCGGGCTACACCTTC.

This clone was detected once. The chain recombines TRBV7-9 with TRBJ2-7; D perhaps matches TRBD1 (5 bases). Germline V lookup: CDR1 SEHNR, CDR2 FQNEAQ (reference sequence). Trimming removed 5 bases from V and 3 bases from J, with 11 bases in between. This CDR3 spans 13 amino acids. CDR3 region: CASSRDSRYEQYF. The CDR3 nucleotides are TGTGCCAGCAGCCGAGACAGTCGCTACGAGCAGTACTTC.